The sequence of this T cell receptor (beta chain) was determined in a study of regulatory T cells in long-lasting Graves disease. Study results and caveats: Persistent Graves' patients showed less TCR diversity than newly diagnosed patients showed.

In its sample, this clonotype was seen a few times. Its antigen is unidentified. In building TCR beta libraries, iRepertoire HTBI primers were used together with Arm-PCR of CDR3 regions. TCRdb fed the multiplex PCR reads into MiXCR, producing one record per CDR3 protein. The sample comprises 400,000 to 500,000 distinct CDR3 sequences, less than 25% of which are singletons, and less than 9% rests with the top ten. This CDR3 has 12 residues. The V and J ends lost 1 base and 9 bases respectively, with 4 bases between them. The germline gives CDR1 MNHEY, CDR2 SMNVEV (reference sequence). This sample's time point: persistent/refractory GD, antithyroid drugs over 5 years with positive TRAb. RNA from PBMCs was the source of the TCR library.

V is TRBV27 and J is TRBJ1-6; D ambiguous. The sequenced sample was peripheral blood mononuclear cells (PBMCs), obtained when the disease was refractory, from a patient treated with antithyroid drugs. This receptor was identified in a female donor with Graves disease. CDR3: CASSLYGSPLHF. CDR3 DNA sequence: TGTGCCAGCAGTTTATACGGTTCACCCCTCCACTTT.